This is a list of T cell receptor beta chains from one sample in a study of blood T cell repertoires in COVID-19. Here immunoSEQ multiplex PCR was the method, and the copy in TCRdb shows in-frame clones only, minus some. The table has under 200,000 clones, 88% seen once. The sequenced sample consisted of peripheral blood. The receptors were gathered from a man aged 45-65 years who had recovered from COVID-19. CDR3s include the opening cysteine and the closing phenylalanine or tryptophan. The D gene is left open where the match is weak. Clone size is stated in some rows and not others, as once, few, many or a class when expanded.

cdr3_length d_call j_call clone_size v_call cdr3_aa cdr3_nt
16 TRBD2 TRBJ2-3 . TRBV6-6 CASSHQTSGRPDTQYF TGTGCCAGCAGCCACCAGACTAGCGGGAGGCCAGATACGCAGTATTTT
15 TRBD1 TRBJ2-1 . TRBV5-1 CASSVTGTSYNEQFF TGCGCCAGCAGCGTGACAGGGACGTCCTACAATGAGCAGTTCTTC
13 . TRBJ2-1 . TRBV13 CASSPRTYNEQFF TGTGCCAGCAGCCCGCGGACCTACAATGAGCAGTTCTTC
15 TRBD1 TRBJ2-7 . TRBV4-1 CASSDARGPIYEQYF TGCGCCAGCAGCGATGCAAGGGGGCCGATCTACGAGCAGTACTTC
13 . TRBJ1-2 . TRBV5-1 CASSLEGGGGYTF TGCGCCAGCAGCTTGGAGGGCGGGGGCGGCTACACCTTC
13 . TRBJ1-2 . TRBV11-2 CASSSRTNYGYTF TGTGCCAGCAGCTCGCGTACTAACTATGGCTACACCTTC
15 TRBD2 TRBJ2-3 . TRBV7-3 CASSYGGATTDTQYF TGTGCCAGCAGCTACGGGGGGGCAACCACAGATACGCAGTATTTT
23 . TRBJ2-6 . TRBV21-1 CASSKAAPGSRPSRCSGANVLTF TGTGCCAGCAGCAAAGCGGCACCAGGCAGCAGGCCAAGTAGGTGCTCTGGGGCCAACGTCCTGACTTTC
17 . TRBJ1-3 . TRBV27 CASSNRAPLFSGNTIYF TGTGCCAGCAGTAACAGGGCTCCTCTCTTCTCTGGAAACACCATATATTTT
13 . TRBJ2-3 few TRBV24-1 CATSDNPTARQYF TGTGCCACCAGTGATAATCCGACTGCGCGGCAGTATTTT
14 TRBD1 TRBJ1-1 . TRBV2 CASIVRTGVTEAFF TGTGCCAGCATAGTAAGAACAGGGGTAACTGAAGCTTTCTTT
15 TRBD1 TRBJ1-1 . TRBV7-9 CASSQRQGRNTEAFF TGTGCCAGCAGCCAACGACAGGGAAGGAACACTGAAGCTTTCTTT
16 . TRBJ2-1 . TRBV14 CASSQFELVVYNEQFF TGTGCCAGCAGCCAATTCGAGTTGGTAGTCTACAATGAGCAGTTCTTC
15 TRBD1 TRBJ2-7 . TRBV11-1 CASSSRTGDSYEQYF TGTGCCAGCAGCTCCAGGACAGGGGACTCCTACGAGCAGTACTTC
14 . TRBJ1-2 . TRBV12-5 CASGAPVEGGGYTF TGTGCTAGTGGCGCCCCCGTGGAGGGTGGAGGCTACACCTTC
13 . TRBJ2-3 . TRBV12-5 CASGSLATDTQYF TGTGCTAGTGGTTCCCTGGCCACAGATACGCAGTATTTT
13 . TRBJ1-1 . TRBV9 CASSPVPYTEAFF TGTGCCAGCAGCCCGGTTCCGTACACTGAAGCTTTCTTT
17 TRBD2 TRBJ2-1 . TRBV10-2 CASSGLAGGSDDNEQFF TGCGCCAGCTCCGGACTAGCGGGAGGGAGCGACGACAATGAGCAGTTCTTC
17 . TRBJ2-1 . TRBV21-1 CASSSVNREYPYNEQFF TGTGCCAGCAGCTCGGTAAACCGGGAGTACCCCTACAATGAGCAGTTCTTC
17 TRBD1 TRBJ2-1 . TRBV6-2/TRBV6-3 CASSYSRRATGANEQFF TGTGCCAGCAGTTACTCACGGAGAGCTACAGGGGCCAATGAGCAGTTCTTC
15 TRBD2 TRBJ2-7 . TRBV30 CAWGLAGAHSYEQYF TGTGCCTGGGGCCTAGCGGGGGCTCACTCCTACGAGCAGTACTTC
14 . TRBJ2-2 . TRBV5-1 CASSPSLNTGELFF TGCGCCAGCAGCCCTTCACTAAACACCGGGGAGCTGTTTTTT
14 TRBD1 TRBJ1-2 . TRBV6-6 CASSKDRGPYGYTF TGTGCCAGCAGCAAGGACAGGGGACCCTATGGCTACACCTTC
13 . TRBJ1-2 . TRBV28 CASRETANYGYTF TGTGCCAGCAGAGAGACAGCCAACTATGGCTACACCTTC
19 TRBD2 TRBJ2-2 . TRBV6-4 CASSDTWSLSGGLTGELFF TGTGCCAGCAGTGACACCTGGTCACTTAGCGGGGGTCTCACCGGGGAGCTGTTTTTT
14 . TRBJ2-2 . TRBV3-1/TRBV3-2 CASRSSFASGELFF TGTGCCAGCAGGAGTTCCTTCGCGAGCGGGGAGCTGTTTTTT
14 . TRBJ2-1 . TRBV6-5 CASGETSSYNEQFF TGTGCCAGTGGGGAGACATCCTCCTACAATGAGCAGTTCTTC
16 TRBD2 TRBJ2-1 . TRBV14 CASSQYSGSSYNEQFF TGTGCCAGCAGCCAATATAGCGGGAGCTCCTACAATGAGCAGTTCTTC
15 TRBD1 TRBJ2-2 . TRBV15 CATSSQGARTGELFF TGTGCCACCAGCAGCCAGGGGGCGCGGACCGGGGAGCTGTTTTTT
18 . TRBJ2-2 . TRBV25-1 CASSELNGAGKATGELFF TGTGCCAGCAGTGAATTGAATGGGGCAGGGAAGGCCACCGGGGAGCTGTTTTTT
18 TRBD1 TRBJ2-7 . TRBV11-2 CASSSTTHRDRGPYEQYF TGTGCCAGCAGCTCAACAACTCACCGGGACAGGGGACCCTACGAGCAGTACTTC
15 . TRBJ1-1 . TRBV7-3 CASSVSSEGNTEAFF TGTGCCAGCAGCGTTAGCTCCGAGGGGAACACTGAAGCTTTCTTT
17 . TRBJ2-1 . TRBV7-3 CASSSQGRPGPYNEQFF TGTGCCAGCAGCTCCCAGGGGCGCCCGGGCCCCTACAATGAGCAGTTCTTC
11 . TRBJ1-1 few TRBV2 CASSDWLEAFF TGTGCCAGCAGTGACTGGCTGGAAGCTTTCTTT
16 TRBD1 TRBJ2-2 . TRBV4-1 CASSQEAGGVTGELFF TGCGCCAGCAGCCAAGAGGCAGGGGGCGTGACCGGGGAGCTGTTTTTT
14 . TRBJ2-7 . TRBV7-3 CASSPRQVGAVQYF TGTGCCAGCAGCCCACGACAGGTCGGCGCGGTGCAGTACTTC
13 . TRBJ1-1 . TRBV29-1 CSSRTGRNTEAFF TGCAGCTCTAGGACGGGGAGGAACACTGAAGCTTTCTTT
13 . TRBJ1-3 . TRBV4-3 CASSQSRGNTIYF TGCGCCAGCAGCCAATCGAGAGGAAACACCATATATTTT
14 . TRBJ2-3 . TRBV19 CASSIRQGGDTQYF TGTGCCAGTAGTATTCGGCAGGGTGGGGATACGCAGTATTTT
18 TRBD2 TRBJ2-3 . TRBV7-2 CASSLDLLAGGPTDTQYF TGTGCCAGCAGCTTAGACCTTTTGGCGGGAGGGCCGACAGATACGCAGTATTTT
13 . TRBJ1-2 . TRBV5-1 CASSLVTGYGYTF TGCGCCAGCAGCTTGGTAACGGGGTATGGCTACACCTTC
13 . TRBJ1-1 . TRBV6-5 CASAVRLGTEAFF TGTGCCAGCGCGGTAAGGTTGGGCACTGAAGCTTTCTTT
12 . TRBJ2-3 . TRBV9 CASSVGQSAQYF TGTGCCAGCAGCGTAGGACAGTCCGCGCAGTATTTT
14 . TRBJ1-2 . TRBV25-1 CASQQSGANYGYTF TGTGCCAGCCAGCAGTCGGGAGCTAACTATGGCTACACCTTC